The sequence of this T cell receptor beta chain was determined in a study of T cells in Graves' hyperthyroidism and ophthalmopathy. Study details: It was at initial diagnosis, before any treatment, that peripheral blood was collected.

This clonotype was recorded at least ten times. Its target is unknown. The CDR3 has 16 residues. The V end lost 0 bases, the J end lost 4 bases, and 16 bases lay between the germline ends. Germline V CDR1 and CDR2: MNHNY, SVGAGI (reference sequence). Individuals with ophthalmopathy presented a Clinical Activity Score of at least 3, a NOSPECS grade of at least 4 and a duration under 3 months. General study results and limits: Most thyroid clonotypes that were expanded above 0.001 also turned up in blood.

TCR beta CDR3 regions were amplified from RNA. With the HTBI primer set, the TCR CDR3 went through a first round of RT-PCR. TCRdb processed the multiplex PCR reads anew with MiXCR; each CDR3 protein has one entry. This sample has some 570,000 distinct CDR3 sequences, with about 14% found just once. The V gene is TRBV6-6, the J gene TRBJ2-7; D may be TRBD1 or TRBD2 (5 bases each). The specimen sequenced was blood. The receptor's source is a woman younger than 30 with Graves' ophthalmopathy. The CDR3 DNA is TGTGCCAGCAGTTACTCGAGGGGTAGAAGCTCTTACGAGCAGTACTTC. Protein sequence: CASSYSRGRSSYEQYF.